These 32 T cell receptor beta chains came from one sample sequenced in a study of long-term antiretroviral therapy in people with HIV. Investigators performed immunoSEQ version v3.0 at survey level. This table comes from immunoSEQ multiplex PCR, and its TCRdb copy is limited to in-frame clones, with some not included. Of 20,000 or so clones detected, 76% appear once; the ten largest clones hold approximately 15%. The sequencing here drew on unsorted PBMCs, taken 0.5 years before starting antiretroviral therapy. Receptors were obtained from a woman in her 50s with HIV.

The CDR3 here is CAWSVRGETQYF. The CDR3 DNA sequence: TGTGCCTGGAGTGTGCGGGGAGAGACCCAGTACTTC. The chain employs TRBV30 and TRBJ2-5, with D perhaps matching TRBD2 (6 bases). This CDR3 spans 12 amino acids. CDR1 is GTSNPN, CDR2 SVGIG, per germline (reference sequence). V was pared by 0 bases and J by 4 bases, with 6 bases between.

J is TRBJ2-3 and V is TRBV7-6, with D perhaps TRBD2 (6 bases). Germline CDR1 is SGHVS and CDR2 is FNYEAQ. CDR3 length: 13 residues. V was shortened by 5 bases and J by 2 bases, with 8 bases between the two germline ends. Here the CDR3 DNA reads TGTGCCAGCAGCGGGGGGACCACAGATACGCAGTATTTT. It is translated as CASSGGTTDTQYF.

This chain joins TRBV14 and TRBJ1-1, with no clear D. This CDR3 is 13 amino acids long. V was trimmed by 3 bases and J by 7 bases, leaving 12 bases between them. Per germline, CDR1 SGHDN and CDR2 FVKESK. For the CDR3, the DNA is TGTGCCAGCAGCCACAGCTCCGGGGTTGAAGCTTTCTTT. It yields the protein CASSHSSGVEAFF.

The J gene is TRBJ2-7, the V gene TRBV5-8; weak D call: TRBD2 (7 bases). Germline assignment: CDR1 SGHTS and CDR2 YDEGEE. V was trimmed by 2 bases and J by 0 bases, leaving 18 bases between them. This CDR3 has 17 residues. The DNA for the CDR3 is TGTGCCAGCAGCTTTCTGGGGGGGGCGACGGCCTCCTACGAGCAGTACGTC. This gives the protein CASSFLGGATASYEQYV.

The V call is TRBV9, the J call TRBJ2-5; no clear D gene. The CDR3 has 13 residues. CDR1 and CDR2 from the germline V gene are SGDLS and YYNGEE. With 0 bases removed from V and 9 bases from J, the gap between germline ends came to 12 bases. In DNA form, the CDR3 reads TGTGCCAGCAGCGTAGGTGCTCCAGACTCCCAGTACTTC. It specifies CASSVGAPDSQYF.

The chain has TRBV30 and TRBJ1-5; D remains ambiguous. Germline V CDR1 and CDR2: GTSNPN, SVGIG (reference sequence). V shed 2 bases and J shed 1 base, with 9 bases lying between them. This CDR3 comprises 14 residues. CDR3 loop: CAWSWQASNQPQHF. In DNA, the CDR3 is TGTGCCTGGAGTTGGCAGGCGAGCAATCAGCCCCAGCATTTT.

The chain couples TRBV5-1 to TRBJ2-3; 7 nucleotides line up with TRBD2. J was trimmed by 2 bases and V by 4 bases; bases with no gene match: 10. The germline gives CDR1 SGHRS, CDR2 YFSETQ. The CDR3 is made up of 16 amino acids. CDR3 bases: TGCGCCAGCAGCCCCAGGACTAGTGGTGCCACAGATACGCAGTATTTT. It encodes CASSPRTSGATDTQYF.

The V and J genes are TRBV19 and TRBJ1-1, with 8 bases matching TRBD1. V gave up 6 bases and J gave up 9 bases; unmatched junction bases: 6. The germline CDR1 and CDR2 sequences are LNHDA and SQIVND (reference sequence). CDR3 length: 12 amino acids. The CDR3 DNA reads as TGTGCCAGTAGGGGACAGGAGTGGAAAGCTTTCTTT. Protein sequence: CASRGQEWKAFF.

V and J are TRBV5-6 and TRBJ2-2; D is unresolved. V lost 1 base, J lost 3 bases, and 13 bases lay in between. Germline values: CDR1 SGHDT, CDR2 YYEEEE. The CDR3 is 16 amino acids. CDR3 amino acids: CASSLRWEGDTGELFF. In DNA form, the CDR3 reads TGTGCCAGCAGCTTGCGGTGGGAAGGAGACACCGGGGAGCTGTTTTTT. Complete variable domain (other parts from reference TRBV5-6 and TRBJ2-2): DAGVTQSPTHLIKTRGQQVTLRCSPKSGHDTVSWYQQALGQGPQFIFQYYEEEERQRGNFPDRFSGHQFPNYSSELNVNALLLGDSALYLCASSLRWEGDTGELFFGEGSRLTVL.

The chain uses TRBV5-6 and TRBJ2-3; 12 bases line up with TRBD2. The CDR3 sequence is 16 residues long. With V trimmed by 4 bases and J by 2 bases, 5 bases remained unmatched. Germline V lookup: CDR1 SGHDT, CDR2 YYEEEE. The CDR3: CASSPTSGGYTDTQYF. The CDR3 nucleotides read TGTGCCAGCAGCCCAACTAGCGGGGGGTACACAGATACGCAGTATTTT.

The chain has TRBV6-1 and TRBJ1-5, with D perhaps matching TRBD1 (5 bases). CDR1 and CDR2 from the germline V gene are MNHNS and SASEGT. The CDR3 sequence is 13 residues long. V lost 2 bases and J 6 bases, leaving 8 bases between the germline ends. The CDR3 DNA sequence: TGTGCCAGCAGTGAAAGGGGAGGTCAGCCCCAGCATTTT. Its translation is CASSERGGQPQHF.

The chain is built from TRBV9 and TRBJ2-2, with D unresolved. The CDR3 sequence is 14 residues long. CDR1 is SGDLS, CDR2 YYNGEE, per germline. The V end lost 0 bases, the J end lost 7 bases, and 10 bases lay between the germline ends. The CDR3 is CASSVAPENGELFF. Here the CDR3 DNA reads TGTGCCAGCAGCGTAGCTCCGGAGAACGGGGAGCTGTTTTTT.

The chain has TRBV28 and TRBJ2-1; 12 nucleotides align to TRBD2. CDR3 length: 16 amino acids. Per the germline V gene, CDR1 is MDHEN and CDR2 is SYDVKM. The junction had 8 bases not matched to a gene; V was cut back by 4 bases and J by 7 bases. The CDR3 reads CASSSRLAGVSNEQFF. The CDR3 region has the DNA TGTGCCAGCAGTTCGCGACTAGCGGGGGTATCTAATGAGCAGTTCTTC.

This chain links TRBV5-8 with TRBJ1-6; D is unresolved. The V gene's germline CDR1 is SGHTS and CDR2 YDEGEE. V lost 4 bases and J 6 bases, leaving 14 bases between the germline ends. This CDR3 has 15 amino acids. Written as DNA, the CDR3 is TGTGCCAGCAGCACTAGCGGGGTCCTTAATTCACCCCTCCACTTT. Protein product: CASSTSGVLNSPLHF.

This clone appeared a few times. The rearrangement uses TRBV30 and TRBJ1-6; D is ambiguous. The length of the CDR3 is 13 residues. Germline V CDR1 and CDR2: GTSNPN, SVGIG (reference sequence). The CDR3 sequence is CAGGKDMDSPLHF. CDR3 coding DNA: TGTGCGGGAGGGAAGGATATGGATTCACCCCTCCACTTT.

This clone is classed as large. This chain links TRBV2 with TRBJ1-1, with 7 bases fitting TRBD1. Germline trimming cut 10 bases from V and 4 bases from J; bases unmatched to any gene: 3. Germline-derived CDR1 and CDR2 are SNHLY and FYNNEI. The CDR3 is 11 amino acids. The chain's CDR3 is CATGQATEAFF. The CDR3 nucleotides are TGTGCCACCGGACAGGCCACTGAAGCTTTCTTT. Full variable domain (outside the CDR3, taken from reference TRBV2 and TRBJ1-1): EPEVTQTPSHQVTQMGQEVILRCVPISNHLYFYWYRQILGQKVEFLVSFYNNEISEKSEIFDDQFSVERPDGSNFTLKIRSTKLEDSAMYFCATGQATEAFFGQGTRLTVV.

J is TRBJ1-4 and V is TRBV7-2; D remains unclear. Germline values: CDR1 SGHTA, CDR2 FQGNSA. Trimming shortened V by 5 bases and J by 8 bases, and 18 bases separated the two germline ends. This CDR3 is 15 amino acids long. The CDR3 DNA sequence: TGTGCCAGCAGCCCCTCTTCCGTCGGGTTGGAAAAACTGTTTTTT. Protein product: CASSPSSVGLEKLFF.

This clone has only a few counts. The rearrangement links TRBV7-6 to TRBJ1-6; no clear D. The CDR3 consists of 15 residues. The V and J ends lost 3 bases and 5 bases respectively, with 11 bases between them. The germline gives CDR1 SGHVS, CDR2 FNYEAQ. CDR3 sequence (DNA): TGTGCCAGCAGCTTGAATCGGGGTGATAATTCACCCCTCCACTTT. It yields the protein CASSLNRGDNSPLHF.

V is TRBV6-5 and J is TRBJ1-5; perhaps TRBD1 as D (6 bases). V lost 11 bases and J lost 5, with 19 bases in between. The CDR3 is 14 amino acids. CDR1 MNHEY and CDR2 SVGAGI come from the germline V gene. The CDR3 spells CAGRPSRGHQPQHF. CDR3 sequence (DNA): TGTGCCGGGCGCCCGAGCAGGGGACATCAGCCCCAGCATTTT.

The V call is TRBV7-8, the J call TRBJ1-1, with D perhaps TRBD1 (5 bases). The CDR3 spans 12 residues. Germline-derived CDR1 and CDR2 are SGHVS and FQNEAQ. Trimming shortened V by 8 bases and J by 1 base, and 8 bases separated the two germline ends. The CDR3: CASGHPNTEAFF. The CDR3 DNA is TGTGCCAGCGGACACCCGAACACTGAAGCTTTCTTT.

This chain connects TRBV19 to TRBJ1-3; maybe TRBD1 (5 bases). The CDR3 consists of 15 residues. Deletions cut 8 bases from V and 2 bases from J, with 16 bases between. The V gene's germline CDR1 is LNHDA and CDR2 SQIVND (reference sequence). The CDR3 here is CASSQRQSPGNTIYF. In DNA, the CDR3 is TGTGCCAGTTCCCAAAGACAGAGCCCTGGAAACACCATATATTTT.

V usage is TRBV5-8 and J usage is TRBJ1-5; possible D gene TRBD1, 6 bases. Between the trimmed V and J ends, which lost 0 bases and 4 bases, there was a span of 11 bases. Germline values: CDR1 SGHTS, CDR2 YDEGEE. This CDR3 region has 15 residues. CDR3 sequence reads: CASSLEQGRNQPQHF. The CDR3 coding sequence is TGTGCCAGCAGCTTGGAACAGGGTAGAAATCAGCCCCAGCATTTT. Using reference TRBV5-8 and TRBJ1-5 for the parts outside the CDR3, the full variable domain is EAGVTQSPTHLIKTRGQQATLRCSPISGHTSVYWYQQALGLGLQFLLWYDEGEERNRGNFPPRFSGRQFPNYSSELNVNALELEDSALYLCASSLEQGRNQPQHFGDGTRLSIL.

The chain uses TRBV11-2 and TRBJ2-1; 11 bases are a match to TRBD2. Germline lookup yields CDR1 SGHAT and CDR2 FQNNGV. V was clipped by 4 bases and J by 8 bases; unmatched bases: 7. This CDR3 has 15 residues. CDR3: CASSSISGGAYEQFF. In DNA, the CDR3 is TGTGCCAGCAGCTCCATTAGCGGGGGGGCCTATGAGCAGTTCTTC.

The CDR3 bases are TGCGCCAGCAGCCAAGAGGGACAGGGGGCGCATAGGGTCTATGGCTACACCTTC. It translates to CASSQEGQGAHRVYGYTF. The chain couples TRBV4-1 to TRBJ1-2; 12 nucleotides agree with TRBD1. The V gene end was trimmed by 0 bases and the J gene end by 4 bases; junction bases not matched to a gene: 9. This CDR3 is built from 18 residues. CDR1 and CDR2 from the germline V gene are MGHRA and YSYEKL.

In this sample, this clone turned up a few times. The chain carries TRBV5-1 and TRBJ1-3; D remains ambiguous. The CDR3 is 13 residues long. V was shortened by 0 bases and J by 4 bases, with 5 bases between the two germline ends. The germline V gene encodes CDR1 SGHRS and CDR2 YFSETQ. CDR3 coding DNA: TGCGCCAGCAGCTTGGAGAAGGGAAACACCATATATTTT. Residues: CASSLEKGNTIYF.

This clone showed up just a few times. The V gene is TRBV19, the J gene TRBJ2-5; weak D call: TRBD1 (8 bases). Germline V gene sequence: CDR1 LNHDA, CDR2 SQIVND (reference sequence). V lost 11 bases to trimming and J lost 5 bases, with 21 bases between them. CDR3 length: 14 amino acids. The CDR3 loop is CASQGGQGGETQYF. The CDR3 DNA sequence: TGTGCCTCTCAGGGAGGACAGGGAGGGGAGACCCAGTACTTC.

The chain is built from TRBV6-1 and TRBJ1-3; D call uncertain. The CDR3 consists of 15 residues. Trimming left V 0 bases short and J 1 base short, with 7 bases between. The V gene's germline CDR1 is MNHNS and CDR2 SASEGT. CDR3 in DNA: TGTGCCAGCAGTGAAGCGCGAGGATCTGGAAACACCATATATTTT. The encoded protein is CASSEARGSGNTIYF.

The CDR3 reads CSARGGREQFF. CDR3 nucleotide sequence: TGCAGTGCTAGAGGAGGGCGTGAGCAGTTCTTC. This sequence joins TRBV20-1 and TRBJ2-1; maybe TRBD2 (5 bases). The CDR3 spans 11 residues. Germline lookup yields CDR1 DFQATT and CDR2 SNEGSKA (reference sequence). The ends were cut back, 1 base at V and 9 bases at J, with 7 bases in the middle.

V is TRBV10-3 and J is TRBJ2-1; tentatively, D is TRBD2 (5 bases). The germline V and J ends were trimmed by 7 bases and 5 bases, with 9 bases remaining between them. This CDR3 region has 12 residues. The germline CDR1 and CDR2 sequences are ENHRY and SYGVKD. The CDR3 loop reads CAIMRDDNEQFF. The CDR3 DNA is TGTGCCATCATGAGGGATGACAATGAGCAGTTCTTC.

This clone was detected a few times. V usage is TRBV7-4 and J usage is TRBJ1-5; D is undetermined. This CDR3 has 13 residues. Germline lookup yields CDR1 SGHVT and CDR2 SQSDAQ. V lost 1 base to trimming and J lost 0 bases, with 1 base between them. In DNA, the CDR3 is TGTGCCAGCAGCTTAGATAGCAATCAGCCCCAGCATTTT. Protein: CASSLDSNQPQHF.

This clone was observed a few times. The chain carries TRBV6-4 and TRBJ1-6, with 9 bases identical to TRBD1. The CDR3 has 17 amino acids. The junction had 7 bases not matched to a gene; V was cut back by 1 base and J by 6 bases. Germline V gene data show CDR1 as MRHNA and CDR2 as SNTAGT. For the CDR3, the DNA is TGTGCCAGCAGTGACTTGGGGACAGGGCATCGTAATTCACCCCTCCACTTT. It is translated as CASSDLGTGHRNSPLHF.

The chain has TRBV4-1 and TRBJ2-2, with D perhaps matching TRBD2 (6 bases). The CDR3 sequence is 15 residues long. Looked up from germline, CDR1 is MGHRA and CDR2 is YSYEKL. V lost 2 bases and J 0 bases, leaving 7 bases between the germline ends. The CDR3 sequence is CASSQPSANTGELFF. CDR3 DNA sequence: TGCGCCAGCAGCCAACCTAGCGCGAACACCGGGGAGCTGTTTTTT.